The entry below gives a single T cell receptor beta chain sequence along with its context. This specimen belongs to a study of blood T cell repertoires in COVID-19. Study information: Whether acute or convalescent, the COVID-19 samples came from the United States, Italy and Spain. T cells, B-cell-depleted T cells, or PBMCs provided the cDNA or gDNA that served as material.

The data were produced by immunoSEQ multiplex PCR, yet TCRdb's version contains in-frame clones alone and is incomplete. The sample lists 190,000 or so clones; around 87% were seen once. CDR1 is SGHNT, CDR2 YYREEE, per germline (reference sequence). The CDR3 runs 14 residues. The trim removed 4 bases at V and 3 bases at J, leaving 3 bases unmatched. Sequences were obtained from peripheral blood. The chain recombines TRBV5-4 with TRBJ1-2, with 10 bases matching TRBD1. The clonotype originates from a man aged 35-49 years with active or convalescent COVID-19. CDR3 nucleotides: TGTGCCAGCAGCCGCGGGACAGGGGACTATGGCTACACCTTC. Its protein product is CASSRGTGDYGYTF.